The source of this TCR beta chain is a study of blood T cell repertoires in COVID-19 (dated by TCRdb to the early 2020s). With respect to the entire study: Collaborator samples came from the United States, Italy and Spain and covered acute and convalescent phases of COVID-19. The repertoires were released in a freely available public database intended as a resource for research on the immune response to SARS-CoV-2. HLA class I and class II types, where available, came from metadata supplied by the sample provider rather than from assay-based typing. The samples were drawn from two sources: the first 160 participants of the ongoing ImmuneRACE study, and approximately 1,300 subjects contributed by 6 global collaborators. The prospective study material was composed of cDNA or gDNA derived from T cells, B-cell-depleted T cells, or PBMCs. The sample metadata nearly always contained a de-identified subject ID, COVID-19 status, age in years and sex. The dataset comprised deeply sampled blood TCRbeta repertoires from subjects exposed to, actively infected with, or recovered from COVID-19. What the work shows at the level of the full study, not this receptor alone: Clinical and demographic metadata were provided uncurated, with the amount varying by source and participant.

Per the germline V gene (reference sequence), LNHDA is the CDR1 and SQIVND is the CDR2. Unmatched junction bases come to 4, with V trimmed by 3 bases and J by 5 bases. The CDR3, from cysteine to phenylalanine, totals 14 residues. The read is trimmed to its CDR3 DNA, 42 bases read in frame from base 1. TCRbeta CDR3 regions were amplified from genomic DNA using the immunoSEQ Assay, a bias-controlled multiplex PCR. The authors' pipeline ran thus. Nucleated cell counts per sample were estimated from amplification of reference gene primers within the assay. Sequence reads were collapsed and filtered to measure the absolute abundance of every unique TCRbeta CDR3 rearrangement. Productive Simpson clonality was computed per sample as the square root of Simpson's diversity index over productive rearrangements. Here the immuneACCESS table is served through TCRdb, limited to in-frame sequences with V and J called. Missing clones are a known gap in these copies; in checked studies unresolved V genes cover under half, and the rest lacks a known reason. The DNA gave D and trimming, while V, J and clone size come from that table. The sample data list about 220,000 clones, and approximately 81% of these were observed just once. Less than 4% of the sample belongs to the ten largest clones.

Each collaborating institution followed its own protocols to collect whole blood in K2EDTA tubes. Collaborator samples were shipped for TCRbeta analysis as frozen whole blood, isolated PBMCs, or DNA extracted from either sample type. Comment on this clone: Its binding antigen is unknown. There are no base qualities to consult, and no much larger clone falls within one base.

Sequences were obtained from peripheral blood. This clonotype originated in a woman of 80 years or more with acute or convalescent COVID-19. This chain joins TRBV19 to TRBJ1-2; 9 central bases correspond to TRBD1. The encoded CDR3 is CASSMGDRGYGYTF. The DNA is as follows: TGTGCCAGTAGTATGGGCGACAGGGGGTATGGCTACACCTTC.